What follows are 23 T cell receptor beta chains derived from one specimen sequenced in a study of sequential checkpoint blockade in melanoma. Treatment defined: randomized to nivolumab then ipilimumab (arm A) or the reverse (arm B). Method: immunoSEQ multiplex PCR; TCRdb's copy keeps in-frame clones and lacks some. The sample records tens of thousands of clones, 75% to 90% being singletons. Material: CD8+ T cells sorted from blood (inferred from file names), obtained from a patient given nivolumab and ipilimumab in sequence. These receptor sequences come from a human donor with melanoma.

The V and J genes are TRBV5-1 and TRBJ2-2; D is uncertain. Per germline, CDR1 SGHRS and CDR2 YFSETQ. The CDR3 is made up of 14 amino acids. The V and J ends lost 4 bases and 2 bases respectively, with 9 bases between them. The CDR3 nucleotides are TGCGCCAGCAGCGTCACCTACAACACCGGGGAGCTGTTTTTT. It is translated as CASSVTYNTGELFF.

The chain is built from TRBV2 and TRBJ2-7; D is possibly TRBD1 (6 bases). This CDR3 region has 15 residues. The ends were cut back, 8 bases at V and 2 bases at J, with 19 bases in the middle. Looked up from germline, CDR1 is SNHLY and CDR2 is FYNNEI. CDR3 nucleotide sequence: TGTGCCAGCGGGGGCCCAGGGATAGGCCCCTACGAGCAGTACTTC. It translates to CASGGPGIGPYEQYF.

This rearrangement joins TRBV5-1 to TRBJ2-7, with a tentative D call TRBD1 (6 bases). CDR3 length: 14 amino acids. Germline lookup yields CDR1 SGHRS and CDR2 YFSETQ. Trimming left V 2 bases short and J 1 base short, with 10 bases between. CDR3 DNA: TGCGCCAGCAGCTTAACAGGGCTTTCCTACGAGCAGTACTTC. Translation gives CASSLTGLSYEQYF. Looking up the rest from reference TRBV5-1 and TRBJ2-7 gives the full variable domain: KAGVTQTPRYLIKTRGQQVTLSCSPISGHRSVSWYQQTPGQGLQFLFEYFSETQRNKGNFPGRFSGRQFSNSRSEMNVSTLELGDSALYLCASSLTGLSYEQYFGPGTRLTVT.

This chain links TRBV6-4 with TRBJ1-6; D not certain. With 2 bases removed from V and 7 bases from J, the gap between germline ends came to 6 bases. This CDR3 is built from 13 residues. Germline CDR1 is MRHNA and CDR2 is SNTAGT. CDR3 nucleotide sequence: TGTGCCAGCAGTGACGGCTCGAATTCACCCCTCCACTTT. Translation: CASSDGSNSPLHF.

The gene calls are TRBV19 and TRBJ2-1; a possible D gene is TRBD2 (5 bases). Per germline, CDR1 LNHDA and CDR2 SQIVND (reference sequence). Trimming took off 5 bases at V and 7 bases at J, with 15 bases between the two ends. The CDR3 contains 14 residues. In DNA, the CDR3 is TGTGCCAGTAGTCCTTCCGGGGAGTGGAATGAGCAGTTCTTC. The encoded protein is CASSPSGEWNEQFF. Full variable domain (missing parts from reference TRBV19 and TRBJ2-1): DGGITQSPKYLFRKEGQNVTLSCEQNLNHDAMYWYRQDPGQGLRLIYYSQIVNDFQKGDIAEGYSVSREKKESFPLTVTSAQKNPTAFYLCASSPSGEWNEQFFGPGTRLTVL.

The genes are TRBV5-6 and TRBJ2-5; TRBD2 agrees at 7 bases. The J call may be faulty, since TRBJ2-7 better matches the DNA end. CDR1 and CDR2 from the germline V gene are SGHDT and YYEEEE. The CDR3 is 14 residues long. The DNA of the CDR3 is TGTGCCAGCAGCCCCCTGGGGGGGTCCTACGAGCAGTACTTC. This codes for CASSPLGGSYEQYF.

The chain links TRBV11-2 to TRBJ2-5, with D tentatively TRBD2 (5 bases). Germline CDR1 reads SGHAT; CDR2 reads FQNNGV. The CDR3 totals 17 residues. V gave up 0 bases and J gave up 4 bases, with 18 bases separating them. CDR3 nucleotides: TGTGCCAGCAGCTTAGATCCCATCAGCGGAGAGGGAGAGACCCAGTACTTC. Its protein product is CASSLDPISGEGETQYF. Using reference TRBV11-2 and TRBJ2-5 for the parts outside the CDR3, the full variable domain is EAGVAQSPRYKIIEKRQSVAFWCNPISGHATLYWYQQILGQGPKLLIQFQNNGVVDDSQLPKDRFSAERLKGVDSTLKIQPAKLEDSAVYLCASSLDPISGEGETQYFGPGTRLLVL.

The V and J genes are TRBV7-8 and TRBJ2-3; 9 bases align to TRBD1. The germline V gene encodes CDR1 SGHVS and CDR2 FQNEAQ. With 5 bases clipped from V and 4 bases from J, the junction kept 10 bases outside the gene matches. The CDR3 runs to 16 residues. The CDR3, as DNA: TGTGCCAGCAGCGTTTCCGGGACAGGGATCGCAGATACGCAGTATTTT. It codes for CASSVSGTGIADTQYF.

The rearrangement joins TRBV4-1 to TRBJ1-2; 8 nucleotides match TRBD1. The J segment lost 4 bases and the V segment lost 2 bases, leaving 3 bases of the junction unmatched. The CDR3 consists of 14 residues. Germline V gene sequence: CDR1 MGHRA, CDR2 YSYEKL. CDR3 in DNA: TGCGCCAGCAGCCAAACGACAGGGGTCTATGGCTACACCTTC. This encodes CASSQTTGVYGYTF.

In nucleotides, the CDR3 is TGCGCCAGCAGCTTGAGGTTAAGGGGCTATTACAATGAGCAGTTCTTC. This codes for CASSLRLRGYYNEQFF. The chain combines TRBV5-1 with TRBJ2-1, with a tentative D call TRBD1 (5 bases). CDR3 length: 16 amino acids. Between the trimmed V and J ends, which lost 1 base and 4 bases, there was a span of 15 bases. Germline V gene lookup returns CDR1 SGHRS and CDR2 YFSETQ.

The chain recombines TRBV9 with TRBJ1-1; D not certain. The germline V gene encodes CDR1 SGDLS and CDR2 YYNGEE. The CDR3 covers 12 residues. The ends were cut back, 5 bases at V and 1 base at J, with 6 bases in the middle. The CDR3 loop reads CASSGGNTEAFF. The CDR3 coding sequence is TGTGCCAGCAGTGGAGGGAACACTGAAGCTTTCTTT.

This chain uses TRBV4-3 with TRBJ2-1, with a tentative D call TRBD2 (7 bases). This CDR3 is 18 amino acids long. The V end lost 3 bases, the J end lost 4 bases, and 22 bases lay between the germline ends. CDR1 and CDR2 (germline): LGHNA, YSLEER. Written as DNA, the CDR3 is TGCGCCAGCAGCCATGGCGAGGGGGGGGAGGGCCCGTACAATGAGCAGTTCTTC. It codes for CASSHGEGGEGPYNEQFF.

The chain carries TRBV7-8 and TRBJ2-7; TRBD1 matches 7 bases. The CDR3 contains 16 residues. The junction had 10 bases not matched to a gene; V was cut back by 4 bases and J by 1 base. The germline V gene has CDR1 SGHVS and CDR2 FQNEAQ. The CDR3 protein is CASSSQPGQLSYEQYF. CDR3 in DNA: TGTGCCAGCAGCTCCCAACCGGGACAGCTATCCTACGAGCAGTACTTC.

CDR3 protein: CATSKLDRYEQYF. CDR3 sequence (DNA): TGTGCCACCAGCAAACTGGACAGGTACGAGCAGTACTTC. V gene TRBV15 combines with J gene TRBJ2-7; 7 nucleotides match TRBD1. Trimming at V came to 4 bases and at J to 4 bases, leaving 4 bases not matched to a gene. This CDR3 has 13 residues. Germline lookup yields CDR1 LNHNV and CDR2 YYDKDF (reference sequence).

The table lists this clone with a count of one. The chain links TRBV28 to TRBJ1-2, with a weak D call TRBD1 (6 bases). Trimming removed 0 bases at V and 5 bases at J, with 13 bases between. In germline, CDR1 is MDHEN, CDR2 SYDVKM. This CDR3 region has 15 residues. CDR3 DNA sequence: TGTGCCAGCAGTTTATGGCAGGGGCGGCGTTATGGCTACACCTTC. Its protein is CASSLWQGRRYGYTF.

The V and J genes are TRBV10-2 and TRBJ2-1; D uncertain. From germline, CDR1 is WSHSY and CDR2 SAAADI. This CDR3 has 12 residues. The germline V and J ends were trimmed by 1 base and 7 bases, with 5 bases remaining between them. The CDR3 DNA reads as TGCGCCAGCAGTGAGTATGCGAATGAGCAGTTCTTC. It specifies CASSEYANEQFF.

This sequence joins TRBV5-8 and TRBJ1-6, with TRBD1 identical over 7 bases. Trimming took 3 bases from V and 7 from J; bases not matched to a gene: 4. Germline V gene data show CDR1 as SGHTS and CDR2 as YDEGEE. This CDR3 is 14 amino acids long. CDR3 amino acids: CASSWGQQNSPLHF. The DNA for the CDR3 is TGTGCCAGCAGCTGGGGACAGCAAAATTCACCCCTCCACTTT.

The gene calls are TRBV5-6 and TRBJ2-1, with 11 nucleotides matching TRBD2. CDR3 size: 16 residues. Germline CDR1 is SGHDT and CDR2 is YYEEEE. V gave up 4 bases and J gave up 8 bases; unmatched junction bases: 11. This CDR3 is CASSILLAGVLDEQFF. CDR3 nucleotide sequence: TGTGCCAGCAGCATACTACTAGCGGGAGTATTGGATGAGCAGTTCTTC.

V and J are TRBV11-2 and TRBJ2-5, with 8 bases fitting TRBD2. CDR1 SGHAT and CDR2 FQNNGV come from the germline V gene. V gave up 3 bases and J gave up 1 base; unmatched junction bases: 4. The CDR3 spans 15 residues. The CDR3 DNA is TGTGCCAGCAGCTTTCGAGCGGGGGCCCAAGAGACCCAGTACTTC. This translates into CASSFRAGAQETQYF.

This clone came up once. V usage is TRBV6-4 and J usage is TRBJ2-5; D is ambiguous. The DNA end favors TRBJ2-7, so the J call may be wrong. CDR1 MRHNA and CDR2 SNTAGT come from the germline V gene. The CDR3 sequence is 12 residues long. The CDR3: CASILEPHEQYF. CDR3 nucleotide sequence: TGTGCCAGCATCCTCGAGCCCCACGAGCAGTACTTC.

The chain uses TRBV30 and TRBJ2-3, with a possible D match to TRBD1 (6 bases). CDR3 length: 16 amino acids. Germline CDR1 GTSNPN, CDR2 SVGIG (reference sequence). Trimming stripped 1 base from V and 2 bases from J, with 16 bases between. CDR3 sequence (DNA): TGTGCCTGGAGTGCCCGCATCAGGGGCCCCACAGATACGCAGTATTTT. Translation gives CAWSARIRGPTDTQYF.

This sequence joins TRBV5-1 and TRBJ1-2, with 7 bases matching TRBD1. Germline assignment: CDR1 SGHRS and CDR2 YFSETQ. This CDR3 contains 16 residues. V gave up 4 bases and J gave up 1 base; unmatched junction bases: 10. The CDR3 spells CASSPAGTAINYGYTF. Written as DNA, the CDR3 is TGCGCCAGCAGCCCAGCCGGGACAGCGATTAACTATGGCTACACCTTC.

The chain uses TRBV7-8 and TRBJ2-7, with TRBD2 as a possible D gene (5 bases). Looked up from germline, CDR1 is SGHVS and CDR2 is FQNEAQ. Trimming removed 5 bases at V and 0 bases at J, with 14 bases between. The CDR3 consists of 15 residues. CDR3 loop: CASSASSGVSYEQYF. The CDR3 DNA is TGTGCCAGCAGCGCTAGCAGCGGAGTCTCCTACGAGCAGTACTTC.